This T cell receptor beta chain was documented in a study of T cells after posttransplantation cyclophosphamide. General study results and limits: Blood and skin or GI T cell repertoires showed limited TRB overlap. Later post-transplant blood repertoires were often dominated by donor CD8+ memory clones. Recipient CMV seropositivity and CMV reactivation strongly tracked TRB clonality.

Germline CDR1 and CDR2: SGHAT and FQNNGV. Trimming took 5 bases from V and 0 from J, leaving 17 bases between them. This CDR3 spans 16 amino acids. TCRdb's table, derived via immunoSEQ multiplex PCR, lists solely in-frame clones and lacks some. Listed for the sample are around 39,000 clones, none seen a single time. This clone was observed at least ten times. Antigen: not known. The specimen was PBMCs. The TCR comes from a girl aged 10-17 years in good health, CMV-negative, and a related stem cell transplant donor. The V call is TRBV11-2, the J call TRBJ2-7; tentatively, D is TRBD2 (6 bases). CDR3 loop: CASSPGSGRFSYEQYF. DNA for the CDR3: TGTGCCAGCAGCCCAGGTAGCGGACGATTCTCCTACGAGCAGTACTTC.